This T cell receptor beta chain was found in a study of neurological immune-mediated disorders. This clonotype was seen repeatedly, ten times or more. Its cognate antigen is unknown. Study outcomes and limitations: There was no clinical or MRI feature that showed an association with the multiple sclerosis repertoire cluster.

TCRdb passed the 5' RACE reads through MiXCR, listing each CDR3 protein once. The data show about 59,000 distinct CDR3 sequences, about 3.7% seen once. Germline CDR1 reads LGHNA; CDR2 reads YNFKEQ. This CDR3 region has 16 residues. V was pared by 3 bases and J by 0 bases, with 4 bases of the junction left unmatched. The chain uses TRBV4-2 and TRBJ1-3, with 8 nucleotides matching TRBD1. The sample taken for sequencing was PBMCs. This receptor was identified in a woman aged 50 to 65 with multiple sclerosis. This chain's CDR3 is CASSHGTGSSGNTIYF. The DNA for the CDR3 is TGTGCCAGCAGCCACGGGACAGGTTCCTCTGGAAACACCATATATTTT.